A single sample gave rise to the 8 T cell receptor beta chains below, sequenced in a study of T cell repertoires in cytomegalovirus infection. These receptors have no identified antigens. Using its own MiXCR run on the reads, TCRdb lists one record per CDR3 protein. The profile covers approximately 140,000 distinct CDR3 sequences, with roughly a quarter appearing a single time and roughly 35% taken by the ten largest. Sequenced: PBMCs, sequenced either directly or after in vitro stimulation (not recorded which). The receptors originated from a human donor in good health (CMV status not recorded). Some clones in this sample may be carry-over from other donors' samples.

In its sample, this clonotype was seen many times. The chain combines TRBV7-6 with TRBJ2-1; D possibly matches TRBD1 or TRBD2 (5 bases each). Germline V lookup: CDR1 SGHVS, CDR2 FNYEAQ. The CDR3 sequence is 16 residues long. V was cut by 5 bases and J by 5 bases, with 19 bases left in between. The CDR3 region has the DNA TGTGCCAGCAGCGTGCCGGGACCCCTGTACGACAATGAGCAGTTCTTC. Translation: CASSVPGPLYDNEQFF.

This clonotype was seen at least ten times. The chain couples TRBV2 to TRBJ2-2; TRBD2 agrees at 7 bases. From germline, CDR1 is SNHLY and CDR2 FYNNEI. V trimming: 8 bases; J trimming: 6 bases; junction bases outside the gene matches: 3. The CDR3 has 12 residues. The CDR3 spells CASGREAGELFF. CDR3 sequence (DNA): TGTGCCAGCGGTCGGGAGGCCGGGGAGCTGTTTTTT.

The chain combines TRBV10-3 with TRBJ2-7; 8 nucleotides line up with TRBD1. This CDR3 spans 13 amino acids. The germline CDR1 and CDR2 sequences are ENHRY and SYGVKD. The V and J ends lost 10 bases and 0 bases, in that order; junction bases with no gene match: 5. The CDR3 reads CASRTGSSYEQYV. The CDR3 DNA sequence: TGTGCCAGTCGGACAGGGAGCTCCTACGAGCAGTACGTC.

The chain is built from TRBV27 and TRBJ2-5; 8 nucleotides line up with TRBD2. CDR3 size: 16 residues. Germline CDR1 and CDR2: MNHEY and SMNVEV (reference sequence). V lost 5 bases to trimming and J lost 4 bases; unmatched junction nucleotides: 12. The CDR3 reads CASSPGVAGYGETQYF. Written as DNA, the CDR3 is TGTGCCAGCAGTCCGGGGGTAGCGGGATATGGAGAGACCCAGTACTTC.

This clonotype was seen a few times. The chain has TRBV6-2 or TRBV6-3 and TRBJ1-2; D is uncertain. This CDR3 spans 13 amino acids. The ends were cut back, 2 bases at V and 4 bases at J, with 8 bases in the middle. Germline V gene lookup returns CDR1 MNHEY and CDR2 SVGEGT. The chain's CDR3 is CASSYQDRYGYTF. CDR3 DNA: TGTGCCAGCAGTTACCAGGACCGCTATGGCTACACCTTC.

The rearrangement links TRBV11-2 to TRBJ1-1, with a tentative D call TRBD1 (5 bases). CDR1 SGHAT and CDR2 FQNNGV come from the germline V gene. CDR3 length: 12 residues. Trimming pared 4 bases from V and 11 bases from J, leaving 14 bases between. The CDR3 is CASSSWGESAFF. The CDR3 DNA follows: TGTGCCAGCAGCTCCTGGGGCGAATCGGCTTTCTTT.

This clonotype was found a few times. Mismatch with germline at one junction end may stem from a read error. V is TRBV4-1 and J is TRBJ2-3; tentatively, D is TRBD2 (6 bases). The CDR3 totals 21 residues. The V gene's germline CDR1 is MGHRA and CDR2 YSYEKL. CDR3 DNA sequence: TGTGCCAGCAGCCAAGAACGCGTCCCGACGCGGGGCCTTCCCTTCACAGATACGCAGTATTTT. Amino acid sequence: CASSQERVPTRGLPFTDTQYF.

This clonotype was seen a few times. This chain joins TRBV7-2 and TRBJ2-6; the D is unclear. This CDR3 is built from 14 residues. V lost 5 bases and J lost 5, with 10 bases in between. The germline gives CDR1 SGHTA, CDR2 FQGNSA. CDR3 in amino acids: CASSPLGRANVLTF. CDR3 nucleotide sequence: TGTGCCAGCAGCCCCCTTGGTAGGGCCAACGTCCTGACTTTC.